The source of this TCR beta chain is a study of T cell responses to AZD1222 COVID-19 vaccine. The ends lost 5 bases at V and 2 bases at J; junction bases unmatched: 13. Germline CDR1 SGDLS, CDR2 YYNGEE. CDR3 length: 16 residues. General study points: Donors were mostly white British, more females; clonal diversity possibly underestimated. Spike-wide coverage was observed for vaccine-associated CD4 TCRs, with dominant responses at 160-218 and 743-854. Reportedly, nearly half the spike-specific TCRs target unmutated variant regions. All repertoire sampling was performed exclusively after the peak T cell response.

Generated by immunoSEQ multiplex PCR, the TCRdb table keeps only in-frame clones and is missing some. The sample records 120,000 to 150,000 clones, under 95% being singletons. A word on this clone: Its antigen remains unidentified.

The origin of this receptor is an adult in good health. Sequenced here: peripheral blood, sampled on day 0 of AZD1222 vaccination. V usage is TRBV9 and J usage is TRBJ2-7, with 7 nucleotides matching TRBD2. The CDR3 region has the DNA TGTGCCAGCAGTCAAGAGGACGGGAGGCCCCCCTACGAGCAGTACTTC. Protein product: CASSQEDGRPPYEQYF. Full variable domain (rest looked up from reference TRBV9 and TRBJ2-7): DSGVTQTPKHLITATGQRVTLRCSPRSGDLSVYWYQQSLDQGLQFLIQYYNGEERAKGNILERFSAQQFPDLHSELNLSSLELGDSALYFCASSQEDGRPPYEQYFGPGTRLTVT.